This T cell receptor (beta chain) was captured by sequencing in a study of blood T cell repertoires in COVID-19. Turning to the study itself: The study drew acute and convalescent COVID-19 samples from the United States, Italy and Spain. From T cells, B-cell-depleted T cells, or PBMCs came the material, which was cDNA or gDNA.

As originally analysed: The assay estimated nucleated cells by amplifying reference gene primers. Sequencing was performed with immunoSEQ multiplex PCR; in TCRdb, only in-frame clones are kept and a portion is missing. That table is the source of V, J and clone size, and D and trimming were worked out from the DNA. The sample includes roughly 440,000 clones, 88% of them seen just once. CDR3 length: 15 amino acids. V lost 7 bases and J 4 bases, leaving 19 bases between the germline ends. Germline lookup yields CDR1 MNHEY and CDR2 SMNVEV (reference sequence). Sequencing was carried out using peripheral blood. The source of this sequence is a woman in her 50s with COVID-19, enrolled during active disease. The chain uses TRBV27 and TRBJ1-1, with a possible D match to TRBD1 (6 bases). CDR3 sequence: CASTPGRGSGTEAFF. CDR3 coding DNA: TGTGCCAGCACCCCGGGCAGGGGAAGTGGCACTGAAGCTTTCTTT.